The clone carrying this T cell receptor (beta chain) has just a few counts. The antigen is unknown. Assay used: immunoSEQ multiplex PCR; TCRdb lists only in-frame clones, some missing. Counted here are 45,000 to 65,000 clones, approximately 84% occurring once; the ten biggest clones make up about 13%. The V end was cut by 2 bases, the J end by 6 bases, with 14 bases between. The germline V gene has CDR1 MNHNY and CDR2 SVGAGI (reference sequence). CDR3 size: 14 residues. The sample comes from a study of OX40 agonist ivuxolimab in advanced cancers. Study-wide background: Eligibility admitted prior anti-PD-1, anti-PD-L1 or anti-CTLA-4 therapy; about 40% had some. Three dose-escalation patients had partial responses: one with hepatocellular carcinoma and two with cutaneous melanoma. Broader study findings: Relative to CD4+ cells, CD8+ T cells on average had more expanded clones. Clonal expansion was among the lowest in partial responders at 0.1-3.0 mg/kg, especially CD8+.

The chain couples TRBV6-6 to TRBJ2-7; D tentatively reads TRBD1 or TRBD2 (6 bases each). The sequenced sample was CD4+ or CD8+ T cells sorted from blood, obtained in a trial of the OX40 agonist ivuxolimab. The sequence came from an adult with an advanced solid tumor such as melanoma, head and neck, liver or kidney cancer. The CDR3 is CASSYPSGGGEQYF. The DNA for the CDR3 is TGTGCCAGCAGTTACCCCTCCGGGGGCGGCGAGCAGTACTTC.